This TCR beta chain was sequenced during a study of blood T cell repertoires in COVID-19 (TCRdb year 2020). In the study overall: Samples from collaborators originated in the United States, Italy and Spain and spanned both the acute and convalescent phases of COVID-19. The prospective study material was composed of cDNA or gDNA derived from T cells, B-cell-depleted T cells, or PBMCs. The sample metadata nearly always contained a de-identified subject ID, COVID-19 status, age in years and sex. The dataset comprised deeply sampled blood TCRbeta repertoires from subjects exposed to, actively infected with, or recovered from COVID-19. The repertoires were made available in a free public database intended to serve as a resource for research on the immune response to SARS-CoV-2. Where available, HLA class I and class II types were taken from metadata supplied by the sample provider and were not determined by assay-based typing. The samples were drawn from the first 160 participants of the ongoing ImmuneRACE study and from over 950 subjects provided by 6 global collaborators.

Details on this clone: It lacks a known antigen. The sample holds no much larger clone one base away, and base qualities are not on file.

TCRbeta CDR3 regions were amplified from genomic DNA by means of the immunoSEQ Assay, a bias-controlled multiplex PCR. In the source study's methods: Within the assay, amplification of reference gene primers was used to estimate how many nucleated cells each sample contained. To quantify the absolute abundance of each unique TCRbeta CDR3 rearrangement, sequence reads were collapsed and filtered. For each sample, productive Simpson clonality was calculated as the square root of Simpson's diversity index over productive rearrangements. TCRdb holds this immuneACCESS table with in-frame rearrangements only. Some clones are missing; in checked studies, unresolved V genes explain under half, and the rest has no known cause. The V and J calls and clone size were taken over from that table, and D and trimming were inferred from the DNA. The sample profile shows about 130,000 clones; about four fifths of them were found once. The top ten clonotypes cover more than 9% of the sample.

Taken from the germline V gene (reference sequence), the CDR1 and CDR2 loops are SEHNR and FQNEAQ. At the junction V is shortened by 3 bases and J by 7 bases, with 9 bases in between. Measured from the cysteine to the phenylalanine, the CDR3 is 13 residues long. The CDR3 DNA has 39 bases and is translated from base 1. What the work shows at the level of the full study, not this receptor alone: Clinical and demographic metadata were provided uncurated, with the amount varying by source and participant.

The collaborating institutions used their own protocols to collect whole blood in K2EDTA tubes. For TCRbeta analysis, collaborators shipped samples as frozen whole blood, isolated PBMCs, or DNA extracted from either of those sample types. The chain employs TRBV7-9 and TRBJ1-4; a tentative D match to TRBD1 spans 6 bases. Material for sequencing was peripheral blood. This clonotype originated in a woman between 55 and 75 years old with acute or convalescent COVID-19. At the DNA level, the sequence is TGTGCCAGCAGCTTGGGAGGGGGTGAAAAACTGTTTTTT. It codes for CASSLGGGEKLFF.